The rows below give T cell receptor beta chains drawn from one sample of a study of CD8 T cells in ankylosing spondylitis. TCRdb used MiXCR to reprocess the 5' RACE reads, holding one entry per CDR3 protein. The sample yields about 340,000 distinct CDR3 sequences, roughly 14% seen once. Material for sequencing was blood, either unsorted or a sorted T cell fraction (not recorded which). The receptors stem from a male donor with ankylosing spondylitis or in good health (not recorded which). CDR3s include the opening cysteine and the closing phenylalanine or tryptophan. D genes are given only for firm matches. A row's size may be missing; if present it is once, few, many or a size class.

j_gene: TRBJ2-1
d_gene: -
v_gene: TRBV27
abundance: few
CDR3aa: CASTSRDGSYNEQFF
CDR3nt: TGTGCCAGCACCTCGCGGGACGGGTCATACAATGAGCAGTTCTTC

j_gene: TRBJ2-1
d_gene: TRBD1
v_gene: TRBV2
abundance: few
CDR3aa: CASNPGPGGEQFF
CDR3nt: TGTGCCAGCAATCCAGGGCCAGGGGGTGAGCAGTTCTTC

j_gene: TRBJ1-1
d_gene: -
v_gene: TRBV6-5
abundance: -
CDR3aa: CASSYLSGQAFF
CDR3nt: TGTGCCAGCAGTTACCTCTCAGGGCAAGCTTTCTTT

j_gene: TRBJ2-1
d_gene: -
v_gene: TRBV6-1
abundance: few
CDR3aa: CASSPAGPSSYNEQFF
CDR3nt: TGTGCCAGCAGTCCCGCCGGGCCGAGCTCCTACAATGAGCAGTTCTTC

j_gene: TRBJ2-1
d_gene: TRBD2
v_gene: TRBV28
abundance: -
CDR3aa: CASSALTSGKSYEQFF
CDR3nt: TGTGCCAGCAGTGCCCTGACTAGCGGGAAGTCCTATGAGCAGTTCTTC

j_gene: TRBJ1-1
d_gene: -
v_gene: TRBV10-3
abundance: -
CDR3aa: CAISDYTEAFF
CDR3nt: TGTGCCATCAGTGACTACACTGAAGCTTTCTTT

j_gene: TRBJ2-7
d_gene: -
v_gene: TRBV10-3
abundance: -
CDR3aa: CAIRDNNEETYEQYF
CDR3nt: TGTGCCATCAGGGACAACAACGAGGAGACCTACGAGCAGTACTTC

j_gene: TRBJ1-5
d_gene: TRBD1
v_gene: TRBV12-3/TRBV12-4
abundance: -
CDR3aa: CASSPGTGRKPQHF
CDR3nt: TGTGCCAGCAGTCCTGGGACAGGTAGGAAGCCCCAGCATTTT

j_gene: TRBJ1-2
d_gene: TRBD1
v_gene: TRBV5-1
abundance: -
CDR3aa: CASSPRTGPIYGYTF
CDR3nt: TGCGCCAGCAGCCCTCGGACAGGGCCTATCTATGGCTACACCTTC

j_gene: TRBJ2-2
d_gene: TRBD1
v_gene: TRBV12-3/TRBV12-4
abundance: -
CDR3aa: CASTLGDSSNTGELFF
CDR3nt: TGTGCCAGCACCTTGGGGGACAGTTCGAACACCGGGGAGCTGTTTTTT

j_gene: TRBJ1-1
d_gene: -
v_gene: TRBV27
abundance: many
CDR3aa: CASSSRTAINTEAFF
CDR3nt: TGTGCCAGCAGTTCTCGGACAGCGATTAACACTGAAGCTTTCTTT

j_gene: TRBJ2-5
d_gene: -
v_gene: TRBV12-3/TRBV12-4
abundance: few
CDR3aa: CASTSSETQYF
CDR3nt: TGTGCCAGTACCTCCTCAGAGACCCAGTACTTC

j_gene: TRBJ2-2
d_gene: -
v_gene: TRBV9
abundance: -
CDR3aa: CASSVDSANTGELFF
CDR3nt: TGTGCCAGCAGCGTAGACAGTGCGAACACCGGGGAGCTGTTTTTT

j_gene: TRBJ1-5
d_gene: -
v_gene: TRBV3-1
abundance: -
CDR3aa: CASSQDAGNNQPQHF
CDR3nt: TGTGCCAGCAGCCAAGATGCGGGGAACAATCAGCCCCAGCATTTT

j_gene: TRBJ2-3
d_gene: TRBD2
v_gene: TRBV11-2
abundance: -
CDR3aa: CASSLDSGRADTQYF
CDR3nt: TGTGCCAGCAGCTTAGATTCCGGGAGGGCAGATACGCAGTATTTT

j_gene: TRBJ2-5
d_gene: -
v_gene: TRBV3-1
abundance: few
CDR3aa: CASSQRGLVLGETQYF
CDR3nt: TGTGCCAGCAGCCAACGGGGCCTGGTTTTGGGGGAGACCCAGTACTTC

j_gene: TRBJ2-2
d_gene: -
v_gene: TRBV3-1
abundance: -
CDR3aa: CASSQDSWGGAGELFF
CDR3nt: TGTGCCAGCAGCCAAGATTCGTGGGGGGGCGCCGGGGAGCTGTTTTTT

j_gene: TRBJ1-1
d_gene: -
v_gene: TRBV7-2
abundance: few
CDR3aa: CASSFDRPRGDTEAFF
CDR3nt: TGTGCCAGCAGCTTTGACAGGCCACGGGGGGACACTGAAGCTTTCTTT

j_gene: TRBJ2-5
d_gene: -
v_gene: TRBV12-3/TRBV12-4
abundance: -
CDR3aa: CASSFPNQETQYF
CDR3nt: TGTGCCAGCAGTTTTCCCAACCAAGAGACCCAGTACTTC

j_gene: TRBJ2-5
d_gene: -
v_gene: TRBV5-1
abundance: -
CDR3aa: CASSDRDFQYF
CDR3nt: TGCGCCAGCAGCGACCGGGACTTCCAGTACTTC

j_gene: TRBJ2-2
d_gene: TRBD2
v_gene: TRBV9
abundance: -
CDR3aa: CASNPGLADTGELFF
CDR3nt: TGTGCCAGCAATCCCGGACTAGCGGACACCGGGGAGCTGTTTTTT

j_gene: TRBJ1-1
d_gene: -
v_gene: TRBV10-1
abundance: many
CDR3aa: CASSGQGGNTEAFF
CDR3nt: TGCGCCAGCAGTGGACAAGGGGGGAACACTGAAGCTTTCTTT

j_gene: TRBJ2-2
d_gene: -
v_gene: TRBV20-1
abundance: few
CDR3aa: CSAGRETGDVLTGELFF
CDR3nt: TGCAGTGCTGGCAGGGAGACGGGAGACGTCTTAACCGGGGAGCTGTTTTTT

j_gene: TRBJ2-5
d_gene: -
v_gene: TRBV12-3/TRBV12-4
abundance: many
CDR3aa: CASGTVQETQYF
CDR3nt: TGTGCCAGCGGGACGGTCCAAGAGACCCAGTACTTC

j_gene: TRBJ1-2
d_gene: -
v_gene: TRBV7-8
abundance: few
CDR3aa: CASSLGAGTLYGYTF
CDR3nt: TGTGCCAGCAGTTTAGGCGCCGGGACTCTCTATGGCTACACCTTC

j_gene: TRBJ2-1
d_gene: -
v_gene: TRBV30
abundance: -
CDR3aa: CACALLNEQFF
CDR3nt: TGTGCCTGTGCCCTACTAAATGAGCAGTTCTTC

j_gene: TRBJ2-1
d_gene: -
v_gene: TRBV6-5
abundance: -
CDR3aa: CASSLDRRGALNEQFF
CDR3nt: TGTGCCAGCAGTCTCGACAGGAGAGGGGCCTTAAATGAGCAGTTCTTC

j_gene: TRBJ1-2
d_gene: -
v_gene: TRBV30
abundance: -
CDR3aa: CAWSVMGYSYGYTF
CDR3nt: TGTGCCTGGAGTGTGATGGGGTACTCCTATGGCTACACCTTC